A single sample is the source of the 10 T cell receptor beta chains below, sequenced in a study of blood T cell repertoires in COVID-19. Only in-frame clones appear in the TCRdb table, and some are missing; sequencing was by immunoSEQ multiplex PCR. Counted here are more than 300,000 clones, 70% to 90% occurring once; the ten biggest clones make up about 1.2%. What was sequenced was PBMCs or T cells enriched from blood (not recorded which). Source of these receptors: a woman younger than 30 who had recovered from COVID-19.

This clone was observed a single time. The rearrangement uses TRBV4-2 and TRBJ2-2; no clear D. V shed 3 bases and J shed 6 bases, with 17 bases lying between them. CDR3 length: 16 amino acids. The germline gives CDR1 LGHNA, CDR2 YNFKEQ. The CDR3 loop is CASSHQVDSSAGELFF. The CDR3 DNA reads TGTGCCAGCAGCCACCAGGTTGATTCATCAGCCGGGGAGCTGTTTTTT.

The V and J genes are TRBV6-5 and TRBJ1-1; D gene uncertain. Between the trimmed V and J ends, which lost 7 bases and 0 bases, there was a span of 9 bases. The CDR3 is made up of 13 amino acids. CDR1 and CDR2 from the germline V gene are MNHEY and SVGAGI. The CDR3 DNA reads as TGTGCCAGCACGCCCGGGTTGAACACTGAAGCTTTCTTT. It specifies CASTPGLNTEAFF.

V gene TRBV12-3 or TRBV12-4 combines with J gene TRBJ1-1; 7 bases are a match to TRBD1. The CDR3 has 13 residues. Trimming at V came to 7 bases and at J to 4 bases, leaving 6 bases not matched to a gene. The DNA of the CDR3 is TGTGCCAGCACTATGGGACAGTTCACTGAAGCTTTCTTT. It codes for CASTMGQFTEAFF.

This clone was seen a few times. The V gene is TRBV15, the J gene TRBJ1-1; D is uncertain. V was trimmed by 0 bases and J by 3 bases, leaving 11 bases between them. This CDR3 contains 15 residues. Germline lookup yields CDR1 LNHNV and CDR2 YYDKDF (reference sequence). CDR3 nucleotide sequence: TGTGCCACCAGCAGAGATGGAGGCGTTTACACTGAAGCTTTCTTT. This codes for CATSRDGGVYTEAFF.

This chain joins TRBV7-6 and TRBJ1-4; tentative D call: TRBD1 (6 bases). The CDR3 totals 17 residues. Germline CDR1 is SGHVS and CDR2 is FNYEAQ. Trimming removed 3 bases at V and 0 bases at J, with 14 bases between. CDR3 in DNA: TGTGCCAGCAGCTTGTCTTTGGCAGGGGCAACTAATGAAAAACTGTTTTTT. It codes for CASSLSLAGATNEKLFF.

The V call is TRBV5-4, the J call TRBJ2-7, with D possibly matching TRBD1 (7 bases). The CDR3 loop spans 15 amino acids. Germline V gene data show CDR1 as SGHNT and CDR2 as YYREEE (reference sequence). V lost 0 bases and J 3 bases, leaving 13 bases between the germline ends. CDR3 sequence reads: CASSLGQGGYYEQYF. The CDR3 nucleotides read TGTGCCAGCAGCTTGGGACAGGGAGGATACTACGAGCAGTACTTC.

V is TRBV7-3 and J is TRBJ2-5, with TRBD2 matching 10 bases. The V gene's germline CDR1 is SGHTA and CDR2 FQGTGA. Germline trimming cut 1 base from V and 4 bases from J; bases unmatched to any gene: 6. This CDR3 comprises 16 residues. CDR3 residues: CASSLKVSGGSETQYF. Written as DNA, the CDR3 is TGTGCCAGCAGCTTAAAGGTTAGCGGGGGGTCAGAGACCCAGTACTTC.

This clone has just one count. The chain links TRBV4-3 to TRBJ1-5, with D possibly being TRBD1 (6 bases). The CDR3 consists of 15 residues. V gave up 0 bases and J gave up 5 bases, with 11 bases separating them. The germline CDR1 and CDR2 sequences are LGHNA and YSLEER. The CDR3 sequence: CASSQDGGAHQPQHF. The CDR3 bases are TGCGCCAGCAGCCAAGATGGGGGGGCACATCAGCCCCAGCATTTT.

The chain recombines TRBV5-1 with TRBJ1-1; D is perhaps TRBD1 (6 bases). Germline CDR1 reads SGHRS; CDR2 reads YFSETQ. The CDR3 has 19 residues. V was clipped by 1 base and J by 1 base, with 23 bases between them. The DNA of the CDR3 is TGCGCCAGCAGCTTGCGGGGGGCGGGTTTTCGCGTAAAGAACACTGAAGCTTTCTTT. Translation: CASSLRGAGFRVKNTEAFF.

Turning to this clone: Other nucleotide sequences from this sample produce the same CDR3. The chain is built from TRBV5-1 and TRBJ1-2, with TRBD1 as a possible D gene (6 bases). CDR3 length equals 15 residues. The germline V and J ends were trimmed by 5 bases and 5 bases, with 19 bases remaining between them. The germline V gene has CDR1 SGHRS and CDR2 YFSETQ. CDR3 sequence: CASSSRQVAGYGYTF. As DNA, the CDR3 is TGCGCCAGCAGTTCACGACAGGTCGCCGGTTATGGCTACACCTTC.